The table lists the clone carrying this TCR beta chain with many counts. Its specificity is not known. In patients aged 18 to 65, hyperthyroidism was newly diagnosed, with duration under 2 months. Each diagnosis was grounded in clinical symptoms, serum thyroxine and TRAb, thyroid ultrasound, and orbital computed tomography. Fresh 10 ml peripheral blood yielded PBMCs. This entry belongs to a study of T cells in Graves' hyperthyroidism and ophthalmopathy. Study-wide results and limits: Through a model of 13 V-J features, ophthalmopathy was separated from stable hyperthyroidism.

Using RNA transcripts as the source, TCR beta CDR3 regions were amplified. First-round RT-PCR with HTBI primers amplified the TCR CDR3 region. One entry per CDR3 protein, called by TCRdb with MiXCR from the multiplex PCR reads. The repertoire holds about 400,000 distinct CDR3 sequences, approximately 14% seen once, with approximately 7.5% in the top ten. This CDR3 comprises 16 residues. V trimming: 0 bases; J trimming: 5 bases; junction bases outside the gene matches: 10. Germline-derived CDR1 and CDR2 are SGHRS and YFSETQ. The chain uses TRBV5-1 and TRBJ2-7, with 8 bases fitting TRBD2. The sample consisted of blood. The TCR comes from a woman aged 18 to 35 with Graves' hyperthyroidism. The CDR3 DNA reads TGCGCCAGCAGCTTGGAGGGGAGCGGGAGTATCGACGAGCAGTACTTC. The encoded protein is CASSLEGSGSIDEQYF.